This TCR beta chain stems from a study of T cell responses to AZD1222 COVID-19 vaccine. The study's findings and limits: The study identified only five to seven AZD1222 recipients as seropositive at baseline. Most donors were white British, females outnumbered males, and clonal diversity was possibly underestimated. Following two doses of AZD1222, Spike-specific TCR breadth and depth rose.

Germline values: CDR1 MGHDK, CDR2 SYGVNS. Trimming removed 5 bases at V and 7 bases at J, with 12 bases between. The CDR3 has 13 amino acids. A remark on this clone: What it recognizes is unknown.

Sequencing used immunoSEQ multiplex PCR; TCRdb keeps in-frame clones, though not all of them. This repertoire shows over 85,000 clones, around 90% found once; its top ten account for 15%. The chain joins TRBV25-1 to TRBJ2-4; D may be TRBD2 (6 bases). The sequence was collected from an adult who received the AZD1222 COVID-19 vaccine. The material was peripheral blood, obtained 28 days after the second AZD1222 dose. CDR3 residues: CASSFGGWNIQYF. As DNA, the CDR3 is TGTGCCAGCAGTTTTGGAGGGTGGAACATTCAGTACTTC.